These 4 T cell receptor beta chains were sequenced from one sample in a study of blood T cell repertoires in COVID-19. Clones were sequenced by immunoSEQ multiplex PCR, and TCRdb holds only the in-frame ones, with some missing. The table lists about 310,000 clones, nearly 90% of them singletons. The sample taken for sequencing was peripheral blood. The receptors here all came from a woman aged 40 to 50 with COVID-19, enrolled during active disease.

The chain combines TRBV10-3 with TRBJ2-1, with D possibly TRBD2 on 6 matching bases. V was trimmed by 8 bases and J by 7 bases, leaving 18 bases between them. There are 14 residues in the CDR3. Per germline, CDR1 ENHRY and CDR2 SYGVKD. CDR3 DNA sequence: TGTGCCATCCGAACGAGTACGGCGGGGAATGAGCAGTTCTTC. Its translation is CAIRTSTAGNEQFF.

This clone has a handful of counts. This chain links TRBV29-1 with TRBJ1-1, with D tentatively TRBD1 (5 bases). This CDR3 is built from 10 residues. The germline V gene encodes CDR1 SQVTM and CDR2 ANQGSEA. Between the trimmed V and J ends, which lost 7 bases and 9 bases, there was a span of 12 bases. In DNA, the CDR3 is TGCAGCGGGGTGACAGTGAAAGCTTTCTTT. Residues: CSGVTVKAFF.

This clone is a singleton in its sample. The chain combines TRBV7-9 with TRBJ1-3; D gene ambiguous. Per germline, CDR1 SEHNR and CDR2 FQNEAQ (reference sequence). This CDR3 spans 11 amino acids. V was cut by 4 bases and J by 10 bases, with 8 bases left in between. CDR3 in amino acids: CASSSVPTIYF. The CDR3 nucleotides are TGTGCCAGCAGCTCGGTCCCGACCATATATTTT.

This rearrangement joins TRBV4-2 to TRBJ2-2; D is ambiguous. CDR3 length: 15 residues. V dropped 0 bases and J dropped 1 base, with 6 bases sitting between them. Germline CDR1 and CDR2: LGHNA and YNFKEQ. This CDR3 is CASSQETLNTGELFF. Here the CDR3 DNA reads TGTGCCAGCAGCCAAGAGACACTGAACACCGGGGAGCTGTTTTTT.